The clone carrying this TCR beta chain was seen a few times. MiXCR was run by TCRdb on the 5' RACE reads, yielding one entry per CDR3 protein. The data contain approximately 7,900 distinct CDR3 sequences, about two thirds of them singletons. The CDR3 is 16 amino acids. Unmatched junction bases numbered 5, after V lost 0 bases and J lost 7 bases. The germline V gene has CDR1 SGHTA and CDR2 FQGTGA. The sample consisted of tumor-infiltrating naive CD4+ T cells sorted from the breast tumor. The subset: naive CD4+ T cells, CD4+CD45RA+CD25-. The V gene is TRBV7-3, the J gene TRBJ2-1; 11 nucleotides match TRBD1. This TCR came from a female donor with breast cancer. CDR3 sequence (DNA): TGTGCCAGCAGCTTAACCCGGGACAGGGGGTCTAATGAGCAGTTCTTC. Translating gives CASSLTRDRGSNEQFF. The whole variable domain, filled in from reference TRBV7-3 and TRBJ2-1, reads GAGVSQTPSNKVTEKGKYVELRCDPISGHTALYWYRQSLGQGPEFLIYFQGTGAADDSGLPNDRFFAVRPEGSVSTLKIQRTERGDSAVYLCASSLTRDRGSNEQFFGPGTRLTVL.